These 21 T cell receptor beta chains were sequenced from one sample in a study of patients and donors after allogeneic stem cell transplantation. TCRdb passed the RT-PCR reads through MiXCR, listing each CDR3 protein once. Of about a million distinct CDR3 sequences in the sample, 18% are singletons; the top ten hold 6%. What was sequenced was blood, either unsorted or a sorted T cell fraction (not recorded which). All receptors derive from a human donor who was either an allogeneic HSCT recipient or a stem cell or donor lymphocyte infusion donor (not recorded which). It is not recorded whose cells these are; they may come from a transplant donor.

The chain links TRBV12-3 or TRBV12-4 to TRBJ1-5; 8 bases match TRBD1. Losses at the gene ends were 6 bases for V and 5 bases for J; bases not matched to a gene: 6. This CDR3 contains 14 residues. CDR3 coding DNA: TGTGCCAGCAGCCGGACAGGGCTTGATCAGCCCCAGCATTTT. This gives the protein CASSRTGLDQPQHF.

This chain connects TRBV6-5 to TRBJ2-1, with 10 bases aligning to TRBD1. This CDR3 has 14 amino acids. J was trimmed by 7 bases and V by 2 bases; bases with no gene match: 2. Germline lookup yields CDR1 MNHEY and CDR2 SVGAGI. The CDR3 bases are TGTGCCAGCAGTTACCAGGACAGGGGGAATGAGCAGTTCTTC. It is translated as CASSYQDRGNEQFF.

This chain joins TRBV6-5 and TRBJ2-7; TRBD2 might be the D (6 bases). The germline V gene has CDR1 MNHEY and CDR2 SVGAGI. The CDR3 totals 14 residues. Trimming shortened V by 0 bases and J by 6 bases, and 12 bases separated the two germline ends. CDR3 sequence (DNA): TGTGCCAGCAGTTACTCGCGGGACTCCCCCGAGCAGTACTTC. It is translated as CASSYSRDSPEQYF.

The genes are TRBV20-1 and TRBJ2-3; TRBD1 might be the D (5 bases). Germline V gene sequence: CDR1 DFQATT, CDR2 SNEGSKA (reference sequence). CDR3 length equals 14 residues. The V end lost 3 bases, the J end lost 0 bases, and 10 bases lay between the germline ends. As DNA, the CDR3 is TGCAGTGCTAGGGTGACAGTAAGCACAGATACGCAGTATTTT. As protein: CSARVTVSTDTQYF.

This clonotype was observed many times. This chain links TRBV20-1 with TRBJ1-2, with D unclear. Germline V gene sequence: CDR1 DFQATT, CDR2 SNEGSKA (reference sequence). This CDR3 has 14 residues. V lost 5 bases to trimming and J lost 0 bases, with 13 bases between them. This CDR3 is CSALRRLANYGYTF. In DNA, the CDR3 is TGCAGTGCTCTGAGGCGCCTAGCTAACTATGGCTACACCTTC.

This clonotype was seen just once. V usage is TRBV6-1 and J usage is TRBJ2-3; 7 bases align to TRBD2. Unmatched junction bases numbered 7, after V lost 6 bases and J lost 1 base. Germline CDR1 MNHNS, CDR2 SASEGT. This CDR3 has 15 amino acids. The CDR3 DNA reads as TGTGCCAGCAGAACACAGCGGGGTGGCACAGATACGCAGTATTTT. Translated, it gives CASRTQRGGTDTQYF.

The rearrangement joins TRBV6-2 or TRBV6-3 to TRBJ1-5; the D gene is possibly TRBD1 (5 bases). Trimming shortened V by 7 bases and J by 10 bases, and 23 bases separated the two germline ends. CDR3 size: 15 residues. Germline CDR1 reads MNHEY; CDR2 reads SVGEGT. The CDR3 loop reads CASTPGRINNIPQHF. The CDR3 bases are TGTGCCAGCACCCCGGGACGGATTAATAATATCCCCCAGCATTTT.

The chain employs TRBV4-1 and TRBJ2-7; D gene ambiguous. Germline CDR1 is MGHRA and CDR2 is YSYEKL. The CDR3 length is 13 residues. V lost 3 bases and J lost 3, with 9 bases in between. For the CDR3, the DNA is TGCGCCAGCAGCCAGGGCTTTGTCTACGAGCAGTACTTC. This translates into CASSQGFVYEQYF.

This clonotype came up many times. V is TRBV12-3 or TRBV12-4 and J is TRBJ1-5; D ambiguous. CDR3 length equals 14 residues. Trimming removed 5 bases at V and 3 bases at J, with 11 bases between. CDR3 DNA sequence: TGTGCCAGCAGTGCGGACGCGAACAATCAGCCCCAGCATTTT. This gives the protein CASSADANNQPQHF.

This clonotype was picked up a small number of times. This chain uses TRBV6-1 with TRBJ1-3; unclear D gene. Trimming stripped 6 bases from V and 0 bases from J, with 6 bases between. Looked up from germline, CDR1 is MNHNS and CDR2 is SASEGT. The CDR3 totals 13 residues. CDR3 DNA sequence: TGTGCCAGCAGGCAGGTCTCTGGAAACACCATATATTTT. This codes for CASRQVSGNTIYF.

This clonotype has at least ten counts. The V gene is TRBV12-3 or TRBV12-4, the J gene TRBJ2-3; the D gene is possibly TRBD2 (5 bases). Trimming removed 5 bases from V and 7 bases from J, with 13 bases in between. The CDR3 totals 13 residues. CDR3: CASSPPDSNTQYF. The CDR3 DNA sequence: TGTGCCAGCAGTCCACCGGACTCTAATACGCAGTATTTT.

A few counts support this clonotype. The gene calls are TRBV12-3 or TRBV12-4 and TRBJ2-7; 9 nucleotides agree with TRBD2. This CDR3 has 15 amino acids. Trimming removed 0 bases from V and 3 bases from J; junction bases left unmatched: 3. The CDR3 sequence is CASSLAISGSYEQYF. The CDR3 DNA reads as TGTGCCAGCAGTTTAGCTATTAGCGGGAGCTACGAGCAGTACTTC.

This clonotype was seen a few times. The rearrangement uses TRBV5-1 and TRBJ1-1; D is possibly TRBD1 (5 bases). Germline V gives CDR1 SGHRS, CDR2 YFSETQ. V lost 0 bases and J 3 bases, leaving 9 bases between the germline ends. CDR3 length: 14 amino acids. The CDR3 nucleotides are TGCGCCAGCAGCTTGGGACAGCCGCACACTGAAGCTTTCTTT. Protein sequence: CASSLGQPHTEAFF. Combining the CDR3 with reference TRBV5-1 and TRBJ1-1 gives the whole variable domain KAGVTQTPRYLIKTRGQQVTLSCSPISGHRSVSWYQQTPGQGLQFLFEYFSETQRNKGNFPGRFSGRQFSNSRSEMNVSTLELGDSALYLCASSLGQPHTEAFFGQGTRLTVV.

This clonotype was recorded a few times. This chain connects TRBV10-3 to TRBJ1-6, with TRBD1 identical over 9 bases. Losses at the gene ends were 8 bases for V and 0 bases for J; bases not matched to a gene: 5. Germline V gives CDR1 ENHRY, CDR2 SYGVKD. The CDR3 spans 16 residues. CDR3 loop: CAIGDRAVSYNSPLHF. The DNA of the CDR3 is TGTGCCATCGGGGACAGGGCCGTCTCCTATAATTCACCCCTCCACTTT.

This clonotype was seen more than once but under ten times. The V call is TRBV5-1, the J call TRBJ1-1; 8 positions match TRBD1. The CDR3 contains 15 residues. V gave up 2 bases and J gave up 2 bases; unmatched junction bases: 5. Looked up from germline, CDR1 is SGHRS and CDR2 is YFSETQ. The CDR3 region is CASSFGTGINTEAFF. The CDR3, as DNA: TGCGCCAGCAGCTTTGGGACAGGCATAAACACTGAAGCTTTCTTT.

J is TRBJ1-2 and V is TRBV7-2; D is unresolved. The length of the CDR3 is 13 residues. Trimming shortened V by 8 bases and J by 1 base, and 11 bases separated the two germline ends. The germline V gene encodes CDR1 SGHTA and CDR2 FQGNSA. In nucleotides, the CDR3 is TGTGCCAGCCAAAGGGCCCTTAACTATGGCTACACCTTC. This codes for CASQRALNYGYTF.

The DNA of the CDR3 is TGCGCCAGCAGCCAATTCAGGGGGAATTCCTACGAGCAGTACTTC. Amino acids: CASSQFRGNSYEQYF. The chain combines TRBV4-3 with TRBJ2-7; 7 positions match TRBD1. The germline gives CDR1 LGHNA, CDR2 YSLEER. There are 15 residues in the CDR3. J was trimmed by 1 base and V by 2 bases; bases with no gene match: 5.

This clonotype was observed many times. The chain links TRBV29-1 to TRBJ2-3; D unclear. With 3 bases removed from V and 0 bases from J, the gap between germline ends came to 16 bases. Germline V lookup: CDR1 SQVTM, CDR2 ANQGSEA. This CDR3 region has 16 residues. The chain's CDR3 is CSVDTVGRSSTDTQYF. The DNA of the CDR3 is TGCAGCGTTGATACGGTAGGAAGGTCGAGCACAGATACGCAGTATTTT.

The chain combines TRBV11-2 with TRBJ2-5; maybe TRBD1 (6 bases). The V and J ends lost 5 bases and 2 bases respectively, with 12 bases between them. The CDR3 loop spans 14 amino acids. Germline V gene sequence: CDR1 SGHAT, CDR2 FQNNGV. Written as DNA, the CDR3 is TGTGCCAGCAGCCCCCGGGACACACAAGAGACCCAGTACTTC. This translates into CASSPRDTQETQYF.

The chain uses TRBV7-2 and TRBJ2-3; tentatively, D is TRBD2 (5 bases). This CDR3 region has 16 residues. CDR1 SGHTA and CDR2 FQGNSA come from the germline V gene. The germline V and J ends were trimmed by 5 bases and 3 bases, with 18 bases remaining between them. Here the CDR3 reads CASSRRLASPTDTQYF. CDR3 nucleotides: TGTGCCAGCAGCCGCCGTCTAGCTAGTCCGACAGATACGCAGTATTTT.

This chain uses TRBV5-1 with TRBJ2-5, with D possibly being TRBD1 or TRBD2 (6 bases each). Trimming shortened V by 2 bases and J by 5 bases, and 10 bases separated the two germline ends. This CDR3 has 13 residues. Germline lookup yields CDR1 SGHRS and CDR2 YFSETQ. This chain's CDR3 is CASSFRGAETQYF. The CDR3 coding sequence is TGCGCCAGCAGCTTTAGGGGGGCGGAGACCCAGTACTTC. Drawing the rest from reference TRBV5-1 and TRBJ2-5, the complete variable domain is KAGVTQTPRYLIKTRGQQVTLSCSPISGHRSVSWYQQTPGQGLQFLFEYFSETQRNKGNFPGRFSGRQFSNSRSEMNVSTLELGDSALYLCASSFRGAETQYFGPGTRLLVL.